Presented here are 18 T cell receptor beta chains from one specimen sequenced in a study of blood T cell repertoires in COVID-19. Repertoires were generated with immunoSEQ multiplex PCR, while TCRdb's copy carries only in-frame clones and drops some. The sample yields fewer than 300,000 clones, roughly 90% seen once. The sequencing input was peripheral blood. The source is a man between 18 and 29 years old with active or convalescent COVID-19.

This chain joins TRBV10-3 and TRBJ2-5; 15 nucleotides line up with TRBD2. CDR1 ENHRY and CDR2 SYGVKD come from the germline V gene. The trim removed 10 bases at V and 4 bases at J, leaving 7 bases unmatched. This CDR3 is 15 amino acids long. CDR3 DNA sequence: TGTGCCACGGGACTAGCGGGGGGTATTGGAGAGACCCAGTACTTC. It yields the protein CATGLAGGIGETQYF.

The CDR3 protein is CASSQLRGAAETQYF. The CDR3 DNA follows: TGCGCCAGCAGCCAACTACGGGGGGCGGCGGAGACCCAGTACTTC. The chain has TRBV4-1 and TRBJ2-5; weak D call: TRBD2 (7 bases). Trimming pared 2 bases from V and 5 bases from J, leaving 15 bases between. The CDR3 is made up of 15 amino acids. Germline CDR1 MGHRA, CDR2 YSYEKL.

CDR3 in amino acids: CASSHGTASPLHF. The CDR3 DNA follows: TGTGCCAGCAGCCATGGGACAGCCTCACCCCTCCACTTT. The gene calls are TRBV11-2 and TRBJ1-6, with TRBD1 matching over 7 bases. Germline V gene sequence: CDR1 SGHAT, CDR2 FQNNGV. Trimming at V came to 5 bases and at J to 10 bases, leaving 5 bases not matched to a gene. The CDR3 covers 13 residues.

The rearrangement links TRBV11-2 to TRBJ2-3, with 7 bases matching TRBD1. This CDR3 is 13 amino acids long. The germline V gene encodes CDR1 SGHAT and CDR2 FQNNGV. V gave up 3 bases and J gave up 9 bases; unmatched junction bases: 6. For the CDR3, the DNA is TGTGCCAGCAGCTTGGGCACAGGGGTGACGCAGTATTTT. It translates to CASSLGTGVTQYF. The whole variable domain, remainder taken from reference TRBV11-2 and TRBJ2-3, is EAGVAQSPRYKIIEKRQSVAFWCNPISGHATLYWYQQILGQGPKLLIQFQNNGVVDDSQLPKDRFSAERLKGVDSTLKIQPAKLEDSAVYLCASSLGTGVTQYFGPGTRLTVL.

The V call is TRBV5-1, the J call TRBJ2-5; the D gene is possibly TRBD2 (5 bases). V was cut by 3 bases and J by 1 base, with 7 bases left in between. The CDR3 runs to 13 residues. Germline V lookup: CDR1 SGHRS, CDR2 YFSETQ. DNA of the CDR3: TGCGCCAGCAGCTATCGGGGCCAAGAGACCCAGTACTTC. Translated, it gives CASSYRGQETQYF.

This rearrangement joins TRBV7-3 to TRBJ2-5, with 8 bases lining up with TRBD2. The CDR3 covers 13 residues. Germline CDR1 reads SGHTA; CDR2 reads FQGTGA. Germline trimming cut 5 bases from V and 5 bases from J; bases unmatched to any gene: 4. The CDR3 sequence is CASSVQRGETQYF. Written as DNA, the CDR3 is TGTGCCAGCAGCGTGCAGCGGGGGGAGACCCAGTACTTC.

This clone was seen a single time. This chain uses TRBV12-5 with TRBJ1-5, with TRBD1 identical over 11 bases. This CDR3 is built from 17 residues. Trimming at V came to 6 bases and at J to 1 base, leaving 8 bases not matched to a gene. CDR1 is LGHNT and CDR2 is FRNRAP in the germline V gene. In DNA, the CDR3 is TGTGCTAGTGGCTCCGGGACAGGGGGTTGGAGCAATCAGCCCCAGCATTTT. Protein sequence: CASGSGTGGWSNQPQHF.

V and J are TRBV10-3 and TRBJ2-3; TRBD2 matches 7 bases. CDR1 and CDR2 (germline): ENHRY, SYGVKD. The CDR3 sequence is 15 residues long. V was pared by 0 bases and J by 5 bases, with 5 bases of the junction left unmatched. The CDR3 DNA sequence: TGTGCCATCAGTGAGTCGACTCGCGGGGGAGATACGCAGTATTTT. It codes for CAISESTRGGDTQYF.

This clone has only one observation. V is TRBV14 and J is TRBJ2-6; D unclear. V lost 6 bases and J 0 bases, leaving 6 bases between the germline ends. Germline CDR1 and CDR2: SGHDN and FVKESK. The CDR3 runs to 14 residues. The CDR3 DNA reads TGTGCCAGCAGTCCTTTCTCTGGGGCCAACGTCCTGACTTTC. Translation: CASSPFSGANVLTF.

This rearrangement joins TRBV7-2 to TRBJ1-2, with 7 bases lining up with TRBD1. The CDR3 runs 15 residues. The V gene's germline CDR1 is SGHTA and CDR2 FQGNSA. J lost 5 bases, V lost 0 bases, and 6 bases had no gene match. The CDR3 loop reads CASSLAGTASYGYTF. The CDR3 coding sequence is TGTGCCAGCAGCTTAGCGGGGACAGCGTCTTATGGCTACACCTTC.

The chain is built from TRBV7-8 and TRBJ1-6, with D possibly TRBD1 on 6 matching bases. The CDR3 runs 14 residues. Germline V gene sequence: CDR1 SGHVS, CDR2 FQNEAQ. Trimming took 1 base from V and 10 from J, leaving 11 bases between them. CDR3 nucleotide sequence: TGTGCCAGCAGCTTAGGACAGGACCCCTCACCCCTCCACTTT. Encoded protein: CASSLGQDPSPLHF.

This clone was counted only a few times. The V gene is TRBV10-3, the J gene TRBJ1-5, with D unresolved. Trimming pared 0 bases from V and 6 bases from J, leaving 9 bases between. The CDR3 extends over 14 amino acids. The germline CDR1 and CDR2 sequences are ENHRY and SYGVKD. The CDR3 reads CAISESLGVQPQHF. The CDR3 DNA follows: TGTGCCATCAGTGAGTCGCTAGGTGTTCAGCCCCAGCATTTT.

The rearrangement uses TRBV7-8 and TRBJ2-1, with TRBD2 as a possible D gene (6 bases). This CDR3 region has 12 residues. V gave up 5 bases and J gave up 14 bases, with 16 bases separating them. Germline CDR1 reads SGHVS; CDR2 reads FQNEAQ. Here the CDR3 DNA reads TGTGCCAGCAGCCTGAGTGTTCGCGGGAAGTTCTTC. Amino acids: CASSLSVRGKFF.

A word on this clone: The same CDR3 can be traced to other DNA sequences in this sample. This rearrangement joins TRBV6-4 to TRBJ2-3; 11 nucleotides line up with TRBD2. V shed 0 bases, J shed 2 bases, and the junction held 1 base outside the gene matches. The CDR3 consists of 16 residues. The germline V gene has CDR1 MRHNA and CDR2 SNTAGT. The CDR3 reads CASSDSSGGATDTQYF. Here the CDR3 DNA reads TGTGCCAGCAGTGACTCTAGCGGGGGGGCCACAGATACGCAGTATTTT.

V and J are TRBV7-2 and TRBJ1-5; a possible D gene is TRBD1 (5 bases). The CDR3 contains 13 residues. The V gene's germline CDR1 is SGHTA and CDR2 FQGNSA. V was pared by 8 bases and J by 0 bases, with 8 bases between. In nucleotides, the CDR3 is TGTGCCAGCGCGGACAATAGCAATCAGCCCCAGCATTTT. Its translation: CASADNSNQPQHF.

The table lists this clone with a count of one. The chain is built from TRBV6-5 and TRBJ2-7; D is undetermined. The V gene's germline CDR1 is MNHEY and CDR2 SVGAGI. The CDR3 totals 12 residues. V was trimmed by 4 bases and J by 3 bases, leaving 7 bases between them. CDR3 residues: CASSSGSYEQYF. CDR3 DNA: TGTGCCAGCAGTTCAGGAAGCTACGAGCAGTACTTC.

This clone is a singleton in its sample. The chain carries TRBV2 and TRBJ1-1; 7 nucleotides match TRBD1. This CDR3 contains 13 residues. Germline CDR1 and CDR2: SNHLY and FYNNEI. V trimming: 4 bases; J trimming: 4 bases; junction bases outside the gene matches: 3. The CDR3 here is CASSGQGPTEAFF. The DNA of the CDR3 is TGTGCCAGCAGTGGACAGGGACCCACTGAAGCTTTCTTT.

The V and J genes are TRBV27 and TRBJ2-7; TRBD1 matches at 7 bases. CDR1 is MNHEY, CDR2 SMNVEV, per germline (reference sequence). The J segment lost 1 base and the V segment lost 6 bases, leaving 9 bases of the junction unmatched. The CDR3 contains 15 residues. The CDR3, as DNA: TGTGCCAGCAGACGTAATGACAGGGAATCCTACGAGCAGTACTTC. It yields the protein CASRRNDRESYEQYF.